What follows are 27 T cell receptor beta chains derived from one specimen sequenced in a study of T cell changes during pregnancy in multiple sclerosis. The table came from immunoSEQ multiplex PCR; TCRdb's copy has only in-frame clones and leaves some out. Counted here are under 130,000 clones, about nine tenths occurring once; the ten biggest clones make up 3% to 3.5%. Sample: peripheral blood, taken after pregnancy. These receptors were taken from a female donor with multiple sclerosis, enrolled in a pregnancy study.

The V call is TRBV4-1, the J call TRBJ2-7, with 8 bases matching TRBD1. V shed 1 base and J 5 bases; nucleotides not matched to a gene: 7. Per germline, CDR1 MGHRA and CDR2 YSYEKL. This CDR3 has 15 residues. The CDR3 loop is CASSQADRGEDEQYF. The DNA of the CDR3 is TGCGCCAGCAGCCAAGCAGACAGGGGCGAGGACGAGCAGTACTTC.

This CDR3 reads CASSLGAHHYGYTF. Here the CDR3 DNA reads TGTGCCAGCAGTTTGGGGGCACACCACTATGGCTACACCTTC. The chain uses TRBV6-5 and TRBJ1-2; possible D gene TRBD1, 6 bases. Germline loops: CDR1 MNHEY, CDR2 SVGAGI. The CDR3 loop spans 14 amino acids. Trimming stripped 4 bases from V and 3 bases from J, with 12 bases between.

This clone was observed once. The gene calls are TRBV27 and TRBJ2-6, with a possible D match to TRBD1 (5 bases). CDR1 MNHEY and CDR2 SMNVEV come from the germline V gene (reference sequence). This CDR3 spans 14 amino acids. V lost 7 bases and J lost 2, with 9 bases in between. This chain's CDR3 is CASTGLAGANVLTF. In DNA form, the CDR3 reads TGTGCCAGCACAGGGTTGGCTGGGGCCAACGTCCTGACTTTC.

The rearrangement links TRBV6-1 to TRBJ2-7, with 7 nucleotides matching TRBD1. V trimming: 2 bases; J trimming: 0 bases; junction bases outside the gene matches: 4. The CDR3 has 15 amino acids. Germline V gene lookup returns CDR1 MNHNS and CDR2 SASEGT. CDR3 nucleotides: TGTGCCAGCAGTGAATATGGGACAGACTCCTACGAGCAGTACTTC. Protein sequence: CASSEYGTDSYEQYF.

This chain links TRBV5-1 with TRBJ2-1; 10 nucleotides align to TRBD2. Germline V lookup: CDR1 SGHRS, CDR2 YFSETQ. The V segment lost 4 bases and the J segment 9 bases; nucleotides outside the gene matches: 10. CDR3 length: 15 residues. This CDR3 reads CASSRETGLASEQFF. DNA of the CDR3: TGCGCCAGCAGCAGGGAAACGGGACTAGCGTCTGAGCAGTTCTTC. Combining the CDR3 with reference TRBV5-1 and TRBJ2-1 gives the whole variable domain KAGVTQTPRYLIKTRGQQVTLSCSPISGHRSVSWYQQTPGQGLQFLFEYFSETQRNKGNFPGRFSGRQFSNSRSEMNVSTLELGDSALYLCASSRETGLASEQFFGPGTRLTVL.

This chain joins TRBV5-6 and TRBJ1-1; no clear D. Germline CDR1 and CDR2: SGHDT and YYEEEE. The CDR3 has 13 residues. Trimming stripped 0 bases from V and 3 bases from J, with 6 bases between. CDR3 in DNA: TGTGCCAGCAGCTTGGAGCGTTACACTGAAGCTTTCTTT. Translating it yields CASSLERYTEAFF.

This rearrangement joins TRBV18 to TRBJ2-7; TRBD1 aligns across 8 bases. With 3 bases clipped from V and 12 bases from J, the junction kept 19 bases outside the gene matches. The germline V gene has CDR1 KGHSH and CDR2 LQKENI. The CDR3 extends over 16 amino acids. The CDR3 DNA reads as TGTGCCAGCTCACCCCCCGGGACAGGTGACCTCCTACGGCCGTACTTC. Amino acids: CASSPPGTGDLLRPYF.

The chain carries TRBV9 and TRBJ1-5, with TRBD1 identical over 9 bases. The CDR3 spans 17 residues. J gave up 6 bases and V 3 bases, and 13 bases lay outside the gene matches. Looked up from germline, CDR1 is SGDLS and CDR2 is YYNGEE. The CDR3 sequence: CASSDGQGMESGQPQHF. Here the CDR3 DNA reads TGTGCCAGCAGCGACGGACAGGGGATGGAATCAGGTCAGCCCCAGCATTTT.

The rearrangement joins TRBV6-5 to TRBJ1-1; TRBD1 aligns across 8 bases. Germline V lookup: CDR1 MNHEY, CDR2 SVGAGI. The CDR3 sequence is 14 residues long. The V gene end was trimmed by 6 bases and the J gene end by 5 bases; junction bases not matched to a gene: 8. Written as DNA, the CDR3 is TGTGCCAGCAGCACAGGGGGGTCACAGACTGAAGCTTTCTTT. Translated, it gives CASSTGGSQTEAFF.

This clone was found once. The chain is built from TRBV30 and TRBJ2-3; D ambiguous. V was trimmed by 1 base and J by 10 bases, leaving 12 bases between them. The CDR3 consists of 12 residues. Germline V lookup: CDR1 GTSNPN, CDR2 SVGIG (reference sequence). CDR3 in DNA: TGTGCCTGGAGTGGGGCTTTACGAGCGCAGTATTTT. As protein: CAWSGALRAQYF.

J is TRBJ1-4 and V is TRBV10-3, with TRBD1 matching 11 bases. Germline assignment: CDR1 ENHRY and CDR2 SYGVKD. The ends lost 9 bases at V and 7 bases at J; junction bases unmatched: 4. This CDR3 has 13 amino acids. The CDR3: CAIAGTGGEKLFF. The CDR3, as DNA: TGTGCCATTGCAGGGACAGGGGGTGAAAAACTGTTTTTT.

The gene calls are TRBV4-1 and TRBJ2-5; D unclear. CDR1 and CDR2 (germline): MGHRA, YSYEKL. Trimming removed 1 base from V and 8 bases from J, with 17 bases in between. The CDR3 has 15 amino acids. The DNA of the CDR3 is TGCGCCAGCAGCCAAGGTCTTAGTCGGAGAGACACCCAGTACTTC. It is translated as CASSQGLSRRDTQYF.

This chain uses TRBV2 with TRBJ1-5, with D tentatively TRBD1 (5 bases). The CDR3 covers 14 residues. The germline V and J ends were trimmed by 6 bases and 4 bases, with 13 bases remaining between them. CDR1 and CDR2 from the germline V gene are SNHLY and FYNNEI. CDR3 sequence reads: CASRGGEINQPQHF. In nucleotides, the CDR3 is TGTGCCAGCAGGGGGGGGGAGATAAATCAGCCCCAGCATTTT.

This rearrangement joins TRBV6-1 to TRBJ1-6; possibly TRBD1 for D (6 bases). CDR3 length: 16 residues. V gave up 3 bases and J gave up 10 bases, with 19 bases separating them. CDR1 MNHNS and CDR2 SASEGT come from the germline V gene. The DNA of the CDR3 is TGTGCCAGCAGTGAGGTCCTTCCAGGGGTAGGGTCACCCCTCCACTTT. This sequence encodes CASSEVLPGVGSPLHF.

This chain links TRBV11-3 with TRBJ2-1; TRBD2 matches at 8 bases. Losses at the gene ends were 0 bases for V and 5 bases for J; bases not matched to a gene: 12. Looked up from germline, CDR1 is SGHNT and CDR2 is YENEEA. CDR3 length: 18 residues. CDR3 DNA: TGTGCCAGCAGCTTAGATGGTTTTGGCGGGGGGAACCACAATGAGCAGTTCTTC. It codes for CASSLDGFGGGNHNEQFF.

The genes are TRBV2 and TRBJ2-7; the match to TRBD1 covers 8 bases. The CDR3 totals 15 residues. J gave up 4 bases and V 6 bases, and 11 bases lay outside the gene matches. CDR1 SNHLY and CDR2 FYNNEI come from the germline V gene. The CDR3 sequence: CASSSPKGQVYEQYF. In nucleotides, the CDR3 is TGTGCCAGCAGCTCTCCTAAGGGACAGGTTTACGAGCAGTACTTC. The variable domain in full, with the rest retrieved from reference TRBV2 and TRBJ2-7, is EPEVTQTPSHQVTQMGQEVILRCVPISNHLYFYWYRQILGQKVEFLVSFYNNEISEKSEIFDDQFSVERPDGSNFTLKIRSTKLEDSAMYFCASSSPKGQVYEQYFGPGTRLTVT.

CDR3: CASSGRQGNEKLFF. As DNA, the CDR3 is TGTGCCAGCAGTGGAAGGCAGGGCAATGAAAAACTGTTTTTT. The chain recombines TRBV2 with TRBJ1-4; weak D call: TRBD1 (5 bases). V was trimmed by 4 bases and J by 5 bases, leaving 11 bases between them. This CDR3 contains 14 residues. Germline assignment: CDR1 SNHLY and CDR2 FYNNEI.

J is TRBJ1-1 and V is TRBV5-6; D is unclear. Trimming shortened V by 0 bases and J by 7 bases, and 10 bases separated the two germline ends. This CDR3 spans 13 amino acids. CDR1 and CDR2 (germline): SGHDT, YYEEEE. CDR3 sequence: CASSLGSGDEAFF. In nucleotides, the CDR3 is TGTGCCAGCAGCTTGGGGTCCGGGGATGAAGCTTTCTTT.

This chain uses TRBV30 with TRBJ2-2; 8 bases align to TRBD2. The CDR3 runs to 13 residues. V lost 7 bases and J lost 7; bases outside the gene matches: 8. CDR1 is GTSNPN and CDR2 is SVGIG in the germline V gene (reference sequence). This CDR3 reads CASGTRGIGELFF. The CDR3 DNA follows: TGTGCCTCAGGGACTAGAGGGATCGGGGAGCTGTTTTTT. Filled out from reference TRBV30 and TRBJ2-2, the complete variable domain reads SQTIHQWPATLVQPVGSPLSLECTVEGTSNPNLYWYRQAAGRGLQLLFYSVGIGQISSEVPQNLSASRPQDRQFILSSKKLLLSDSGFYLCASGTRGIGELFFGEGSRLTVL.

The V call is TRBV14, the J call TRBJ2-7; no definite D call. Per the germline V gene, CDR1 is SGHDN and CDR2 is FVKESK. Trimming took 3 bases from V and 3 from J, leaving 12 bases between them. This CDR3 has 14 residues. The CDR3 loop reads CASSHPLFSYEQYF. In nucleotides, the CDR3 is TGTGCCAGCAGCCATCCCTTATTTAGCTACGAGCAGTACTTC.

V is TRBV30 and J is TRBJ1-5; D unresolved. The germline V gene encodes CDR1 GTSNPN and CDR2 SVGIG (reference sequence). The V and J ends lost 4 bases and 6 bases respectively, with 13 bases between them. The CDR3 is 13 residues long. The CDR3 nucleotides read TGTGCCTGGAAGCCCGGGGTCGGTCAGCCCCAGCATTTT. It codes for CAWKPGVGQPQHF.

CDR3 DNA: TGCAGCGTTGAACAAAACAGGGGCGTCGGCACTGAAGCTTTCTTT. It is translated as CSVEQNRGVGTEAFF. This chain uses TRBV29-1 with TRBJ1-1, with 7 positions matching TRBD1. The CDR3 spans 15 residues. CDR1 is SQVTM and CDR2 is ANQGSEA in the germline V gene. The ends lost 2 bases at V and 4 bases at J; junction bases unmatched: 10.

The chain employs TRBV30 and TRBJ1-1; 8 bases fit TRBD1. The CDR3 consists of 15 residues. From germline, CDR1 is GTSNPN and CDR2 SVGIG (reference sequence). V was pared by 2 bases and J by 12 bases, with 17 bases of the junction left unmatched. For the CDR3, the DNA is TGTGCCTGGAGTAGGGGTGGGCAGGGGGCGATGACGACTTTCTTT. This translates into CAWSRGGQGAMTTFF.

This clone has only one observation. The chain joins TRBV5-1 to TRBJ2-2; weak D call: TRBD2 (6 bases). The germline gives CDR1 SGHRS, CDR2 YFSETQ. The CDR3 is made up of 17 amino acids. V dropped 4 bases and J dropped 7 bases, with 23 bases sitting between them. The CDR3 loop reads CASSPDPGGPGGGELFF. CDR3 DNA sequence: TGCGCCAGCAGCCCGGACCCCGGGGGACCGGGTGGCGGGGAGCTGTTTTTT.

The J gene is TRBJ1-2, the V gene TRBV9, with no clear D. V gave up 3 bases and J gave up 8 bases, with 11 bases separating them. The CDR3 length is 12 residues. The germline V gene encodes CDR1 SGDLS and CDR2 YYNGEE. CDR3 sequence reads: CASSATSTGYTF. The CDR3 DNA is TGTGCCAGCAGCGCAACTTCGACAGGCTACACCTTC. The full variable domain, in which reference TRBV9 and TRBJ1-2 provide the parts outside the CDR3, is DSGVTQTPKHLITATGQRVTLRCSPRSGDLSVYWYQQSLDQGLQFLIQYYNGEERAKGNILERFSAQQFPDLHSELNLSSLELGDSALYFCASSATSTGYTFGSGTRLTVV.

This sequence joins TRBV9 and TRBJ1-2; D not certain. V gave up 0 bases and J gave up 1 base, with 7 bases separating them. CDR1 is SGDLS and CDR2 is YYNGEE in the germline V gene. The CDR3 totals 14 residues. In nucleotides, the CDR3 is TGTGCCAGCAGCGTAGCCGGCGGTAACTATGGCTACACCTTC. Protein sequence: CASSVAGGNYGYTF.

The chain employs TRBV5-5 and TRBJ1-2, with 9 bases that match TRBD1. V shed 4 bases, J shed 4 bases, and the junction held 5 bases outside the gene matches. The CDR3 has 14 amino acids. The V gene's germline CDR1 is SGHKS and CDR2 YYEKEE (reference sequence). The CDR3, as DNA: TGTGCCAGCAGCCCGACAGGGGGGAGCTATGGCTACACCTTC. Its protein is CASSPTGGSYGYTF.